This is a list of T cell receptor beta chains from one sample in a study of cytomegalovirus exposure and HLA in healthy donors. Generated by immunoSEQ multiplex PCR, the TCRdb table keeps only in-frame clones and is missing some. There are 50,000 or so clones in the sample; about 77% occur only once, and approximately 2.3% lies in the top ten. Sequencing was carried out using PBMCs. The receptor set was obtained from a female donor in good health and CMV-seronegative. Each CDR3 is given with its conserved first and last residue. A D gene is named only where the DNA matches it firmly. Only some rows state a clone size, as once, few, many or a class for expanded clones.

D	V	size	J	CDR3	DNA
TRBD2	TRBV7-2	few	TRBJ2-4	CASSASGGWGNIQYF	TGTGCCAGCAGCGCTAGCGGGGGTTGGGGAAACATTCAGTACTTC
TRBD1	TRBV7-9	NA	TRBJ2-2	CASSLVDRGRAGSGELFF	TGTGCCAGCAGCTTAGTGGACAGGGGGCGAGCGGGATCCGGGGAGCTGTTTTTT
TRBD1	TRBV7-8	NA	TRBJ1-4	CASSATGGNEKLFF	TGTGCCAGCAGCGCGACAGGGGGTAATGAAAAACTGTTTTTT
NA	TRBV19	NA	TRBJ2-2	CASSILASGELFF	TGTGCCAGTAGTATACTAGCTTCCGGGGAGCTGTTTTTT
NA	TRBV27	NA	TRBJ2-3	CASSPRGGARQEPTDTQYF	TGTGCCAGCAGTCCCCGCGGGGGCGCACGACAGGAGCCCACAGATACGCAGTATTTT
TRBD2	TRBV7-2	NA	TRBJ2-7	CASRLTSTSYEQYF	TGTGCCAGCAGACTGACTAGCACCTCCTACGAGCAGTACTTC
TRBD2	TRBV4-1	few	TRBJ2-1	CASSQDGVLAGAAGSYNEQFF	TGCGCCAGCAGCCAAGATGGGGTACTAGCGGGAGCCGCCGGCTCCTACAATGAGCAGTTCTTC
TRBD1	TRBV6-5	NA	TRBJ2-2	CASSLTGGNTGELFF	TGTGCCAGCAGTCTTACAGGGGGCAACACCGGGGAGCTGTTTTTT
NA	TRBV7-6	NA	TRBJ2-5	CASSLQGRTQYF	TGTGCCAGCAGCTTACAGGGTAGGACCCAGTACTTC
NA	TRBV7-8	NA	TRBJ1-2	CASSSFSGTGQYGYTF	TGTGCCAGCAGCTCGTTTTCCGGGACGGGACAATATGGCTACACCTTC
TRBD2	TRBV11-2	once	TRBJ2-2	CASTRSGGVGGELFF	TGTGCCAGCACTCGGAGCGGGGGGGTAGGAGGGGAGCTGTTTTTT
NA	TRBV5-1	NA	TRBJ1-4	CASSLVTGDNEKLFF	TGCGCCAGCAGCTTGGTGACAGGAGATAATGAAAAACTGTTTTTT
NA	TRBV4-3	NA	TRBJ2-1	CASSRGGSYNEQFF	TGCGCCAGCAGCCGGGGCGGTTCCTACAATGAGCAGTTCTTC
NA	TRBV7-2	NA	TRBJ1-2	CASSLGGTKGYTF	TGTGCCAGCAGCTTAGGGGGGACTAAGGGCTACACCTTC
NA	TRBV28	NA	TRBJ1-2	CASSFSTRVNYGYTF	TGTGCCAGCAGTTTTTCGACCAGGGTTAACTATGGCTACACCTTC
NA	TRBV5-6	NA	TRBJ1-1	CASSQGGEAFF	TGTGCCAGCAGCCAAGGGGGTGAAGCTTTCTTT
TRBD1	TRBV6-5	NA	TRBJ1-5	CASRTTGGGNQPQHF	TGTGCCAGCAGAACAACAGGGGGAGGCAATCAGCCCCAGCATTTT